The entry below gives a single T cell receptor (beta chain) sequence along with its context. Its specificity is unknown. These data are taken from a study of cytomegalovirus exposure and HLA in healthy donors. About the research overall: Within an early data release were roughly 90 million unique TCRs drawn from HLA-typed donors.

Whole-study findings and limits: Several of the most significant clusters were apparently associated with common viral pathogens in a later analysis. By HLA locus, TCR association rates varied in a later analysis, with DRB1 showing the most and HLA-C the fewest.

Researchers ran the PCR with 60 Vbeta and 13 Jbeta primers. Profiled with immunoSEQ multiplex PCR; TCRdb holds only in-frame clones, not every one. The repertoire includes about 160,000 clones, 68% of them detected once, and 1.1% to 1.5% sits in the top ten. The receptor was isolated from a man over 45 in good health and CMV-seronegative. The sequencing input was PBMCs.

The CDR3 coding sequence is TGCAGCGAGTTCCGGGACTCCGGGGCTGAAGCTTTCTTT. It yields the protein CSEFRDSGAEAFF. The J gene is TRBJ1-1, the V gene TRBV29-1, with D perhaps matching TRBD1 (5 bases). CDR3 size: 13 residues. The V end lost 7 bases, the J end lost 6 bases, and 18 bases lay between the germline ends. Germline V CDR1 and CDR2: SQVTM, ANQGSEA.